The next 17 T cell receptor beta chains were all read from a single sample in a study of cytomegalovirus exposure and HLA in healthy donors. This PCR relied on a set of 60 Vbeta primers and 13 Jbeta primers. Data came from immunoSEQ multiplex PCR; TCRdb stores just in-frame clones and leaves some out. The profile shows under 150,000 clones, around three quarters of them singletons. Sequences were obtained from PBMCs. All receptors derive from a middle-aged woman in good health and CMV-seropositive.

The rearrangement uses TRBV19 and TRBJ2-1; the match to TRBD2 covers 7 bases. Germline CDR1 is LNHDA and CDR2 is SQIVND (reference sequence). The CDR3 loop spans 15 amino acids. V lost 3 bases and J lost 5; bases outside the gene matches: 7. The CDR3 bases are TGTGCCAGTAGTATTTATCGGGCGGGGGACAATGAGCAGTTCTTC. This encodes CASSIYRAGDNEQFF.

The V gene is TRBV5-4, the J gene TRBJ2-3; TRBD1 is a possible D gene (6 bases). Germline lookup yields CDR1 SGHNT and CDR2 YYREEE (reference sequence). Trimming removed 4 bases at V and 1 base at J, with 10 bases between. The CDR3 has 14 residues. CDR3 DNA: TGTGCCAGCAGCCCGGACAGCCGCACAGATACGCAGTATTTT. This gives the protein CASSPDSRTDTQYF.

The chain has TRBV19 and TRBJ1-4, with D possibly being TRBD1 (5 bases). The CDR3 is 15 amino acids. Between the trimmed V and J ends, which lost 5 bases and 5 bases, there was a span of 15 bases. CDR1 LNHDA and CDR2 SQIVND come from the germline V gene (reference sequence). CDR3 nucleotide sequence: TGTGCCAGTAGTGGGGGGACCGCTCGGAATGAAAAACTGTTTTTT. Translating gives CASSGGTARNEKLFF. The complete variable domain, with remaining parts taken from reference TRBV19 and TRBJ1-4, reads DGGITQSPKYLFRKEGQNVTLSCEQNLNHDAMYWYRQDPGQGLRLIYYSQIVNDFQKGDIAEGYSVSREKKESFPLTVTSAQKNPTAFYLCASSGGTARNEKLFFGSGTQLSVL.

In DNA, the CDR3 is TGTGCCAGCACTCGGACTACCACCACAGATACGCAGTATTTT. It is translated as CASTRTTTTDTQYF. The gene calls are TRBV13 and TRBJ2-3; a weak D match, TRBD2 (6 bases). The CDR3 loop spans 14 amino acids. The V end was cut by 7 bases, the J end by 2 bases, with 13 bases between. Germline CDR1 is PRHDT and CDR2 is FYEKMQ (reference sequence).

Points on this clone: Germline is not matched at one junction end, which may reflect a read error. This chain uses TRBV4-1 with TRBJ2-5; D possibly corresponds to TRBD1 (5 bases). Germline values: CDR1 MGHRA, CDR2 YSYEKL. CDR3 length: 14 amino acids. In DNA form, the CDR3 reads TGTGCCAGCAGCTTCCTAGGGGATCCTGAGACCCAGTACTTC. Translation: CASSFLGDPETQYF.

Worth noting for this clone: The same CDR3 is also encoded by other DNA sequences in this sample. The chain is built from TRBV30 and TRBJ1-5; a possible D gene is TRBD1 (5 bases). Germline V gene sequence: CDR1 GTSNPN, CDR2 SVGIG (reference sequence). Trimming removed 3 bases from V and 9 bases from J, with 12 bases in between. The CDR3 is made up of 12 amino acids. CDR3 DNA: TGTGCCTGGAGAGCCACCGGGGGGCCCCAGCATTTT. Translating gives CAWRATGGPQHF.

V gene TRBV10-3 combines with J gene TRBJ1-1; 9 nucleotides agree with TRBD1. The junction had 6 bases not matched to a gene; V was cut back by 10 bases and J by 3 bases. Germline loops: CDR1 ENHRY, CDR2 SYGVKD. CDR3 length equals 13 residues. CDR3 DNA sequence: TGTGCCACCCGGGACAGGGAATACACTGAAGCTTTCTTT. As protein: CATRDREYTEAFF.

The J gene is TRBJ1-4, the V gene TRBV7-9; 7 nucleotides line up with TRBD1. Germline V gene data show CDR1 as SEHNR and CDR2 as FQNEAQ (reference sequence). The J segment lost 0 bases and the V segment lost 1 base, leaving 8 bases of the junction unmatched. The CDR3 loop spans 18 amino acids. This chain's CDR3 is CASSLGQGQSTTNEKLFF. In DNA, the CDR3 is TGTGCCAGCAGCTTAGGACAGGGCCAAAGCACAACTAATGAAAAACTGTTTTTT.

The CDR3 region is CASSLVHSYEQYF. The CDR3 coding sequence is TGTGCCAGCAGCTTAGTACACTCCTACGAGCAGTACTTC. The rearrangement links TRBV11-2 to TRBJ2-7; D gene unclear. This CDR3 is built from 13 residues. The V gene lost 1 base and the J gene lost 0 bases, with 4 bases spanning the gap. Germline CDR1 and CDR2: SGHAT and FQNNGV.

The rearrangement joins TRBV6-5 to TRBJ2-1, with 9 positions matching TRBD2. Germline V lookup: CDR1 MNHEY, CDR2 SVGAGI. V shed 0 bases and J 7 bases; nucleotides not matched to a gene: 1. The CDR3 length is 14 residues. This CDR3 is CASSYSLAGNEQFF. CDR3 nucleotides: TGTGCCAGCAGTTACTCCCTAGCGGGGAATGAGCAGTTCTTC.

V is TRBV11-3 and J is TRBJ1-1; the match to TRBD1 covers 8 bases. The germline gives CDR1 SGHNT, CDR2 YENEEA. This CDR3 region has 16 residues. The V and J ends lost 0 bases and 1 base, in that order; junction bases with no gene match: 4. CDR3 sequence: CASSLDVGTGNTEAFF. CDR3 sequence (DNA): TGTGCCAGCAGCTTAGATGTGGGGACAGGGAACACTGAAGCTTTCTTT.

This clone was detected once. This rearrangement joins TRBV18 to TRBJ2-1; D might be TRBD2 (6 bases). The CDR3 sequence is 15 residues long. The germline gives CDR1 KGHSH, CDR2 LQKENI. V gave up 1 base and J gave up 7 bases, with 14 bases separating them. The CDR3 protein is CASSPRRAEGNEQFF. The CDR3 nucleotides are TGTGCCAGCTCACCACGCCGAGCGGAGGGGAATGAGCAGTTCTTC.

This clone has more than one count but fewer than ten. V gene TRBV7-9 combines with J gene TRBJ2-7; TRBD1 might be the D (6 bases). This CDR3 comprises 15 residues. Trimming left V 2 bases short and J 7 bases short, with 18 bases between. Germline-derived CDR1 and CDR2 are SEHNR and FQNEAQ (reference sequence). For the CDR3, the DNA is TGTGCCAGCAGCTTATCGGTCAGGGGCGTAGGGGAGCAGTACTTC. The encoded protein is CASSLSVRGVGEQYF. Filled out from reference TRBV7-9 and TRBJ2-7, the complete variable domain reads DTGVSQNPRHKITKRGQNVTFRCDPISEHNRLYWYRQTLGQGPEFLTYFQNEAQLEKSRLLSDRFSAERPKGSFSTLEIQRTEQGDSAMYLCASSLSVRGVGEQYFGPGTRLTVT.

The chain is built from TRBV30 and TRBJ1-2, with TRBD1 matching over 7 bases. CDR1 and CDR2 from the germline V gene are GTSNPN and SVGIG (reference sequence). V lost 4 bases, J lost 7 bases, and 3 bases stayed unmatched. This CDR3 comprises 11 residues. CDR3 protein: CAWMSGGGYTF. The CDR3 nucleotides read TGTGCCTGGATGTCAGGGGGTGGCTACACCTTC.

This chain joins TRBV7-2 and TRBJ2-7; D is possibly TRBD2 (6 bases). Trimming removed 1 base at V and 2 bases at J, with 12 bases between. CDR1 SGHTA and CDR2 FQGNSA come from the germline V gene. The CDR3 covers 15 residues. The chain's CDR3 is CASSLGYGSTYEQYF. DNA of the CDR3: TGTGCCAGCAGCTTAGGGTACGGGAGTACCTACGAGCAGTACTTC.

The J gene is TRBJ2-3, the V gene TRBV28; D is undetermined. Germline values: CDR1 MDHEN, CDR2 SYDVKM. V lost 10 bases and J lost 0, with 17 bases in between. The CDR3 has 15 amino acids. The DNA of the CDR3 is TGTGCCACCTTTAACGGTACTTCTAGCACAGATACGCAGTATTTT. It is translated as CATFNGTSSTDTQYF.

This clone turned up a few times. This chain links TRBV2 with TRBJ2-7; 8 positions match TRBD2. V lost 6 bases and J lost 0; bases outside the gene matches: 13. CDR1 and CDR2 from the germline V gene are SNHLY and FYNNEI. The CDR3 totals 17 residues. The CDR3 nucleotides are TGTGCCAGCAGCACTAGCGGCCGGTTCTTAAGCTCCTACGAGCAGTACTTC. This codes for CASSTSGRFLSSYEQYF.